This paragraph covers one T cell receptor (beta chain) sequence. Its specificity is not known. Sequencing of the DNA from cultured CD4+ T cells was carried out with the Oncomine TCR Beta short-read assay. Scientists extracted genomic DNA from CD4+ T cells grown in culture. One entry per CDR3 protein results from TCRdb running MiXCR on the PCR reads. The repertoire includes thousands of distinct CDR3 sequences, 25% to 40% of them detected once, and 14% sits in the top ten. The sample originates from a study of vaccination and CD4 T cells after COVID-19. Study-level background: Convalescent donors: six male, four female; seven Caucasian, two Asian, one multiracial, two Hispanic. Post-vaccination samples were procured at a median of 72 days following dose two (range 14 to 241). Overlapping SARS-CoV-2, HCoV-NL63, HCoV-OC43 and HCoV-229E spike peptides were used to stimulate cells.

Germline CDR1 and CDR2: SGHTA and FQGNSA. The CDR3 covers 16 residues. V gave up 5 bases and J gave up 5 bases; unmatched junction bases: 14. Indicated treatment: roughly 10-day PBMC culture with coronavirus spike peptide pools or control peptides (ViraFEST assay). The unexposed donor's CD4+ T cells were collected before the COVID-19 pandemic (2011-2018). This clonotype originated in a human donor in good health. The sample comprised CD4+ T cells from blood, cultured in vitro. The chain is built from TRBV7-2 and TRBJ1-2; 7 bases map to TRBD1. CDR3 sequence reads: CASSRRPTGTDYGYTF. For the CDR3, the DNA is TGTGCCAGCAGCCGTCGGCCGACCGGGACAGATTATGGCTACACCTTC.